This is a list of T cell receptor beta chains from one sample in a study of T cell repertoires in cytomegalovirus infection. A single record per CDR3 protein comes from TCRdb applying MiXCR to the reads. The table has about 490,000 distinct CDR3 sequences, roughly 29% seen once. The material sequenced was PBMCs. Receptors originate from a human donor in good health (CMV status not recorded). Some clones in this sample may be carry-over from other donors' samples. CDR3s include the opening cysteine and the closing phenylalanine or tryptophan. Fields, in order: D gene, clone size, V gene, J gene, CDR3 DNA, CDR3 protein. D genes are given only for firm matches. Clone size is stated in some rows and not others, as once, few, many or a class when expanded.

NA	NA	TRBV6-2/TRBV6-3	TRBJ1-4	TGTGCCAGCAGTTACCCTCGACCGAAGACAGACGATTTTAGACTGTTTTTT	CASSYPRPKTDDFRLFF
NA	NA	TRBV5-1	TRBJ1-1	TGCGCCAGCAGCTTGCCCGGGAGGGAGACTGAAGCTTTCTTT	CASSLPGRETEAFF
TRBD1	many	TRBV7-2	TRBJ2-1	TGTGCCAGCAGCCCCGACCTCTGGGACAGCTACAATGAGCAGTTCTTC	CASSPDLWDSYNEQFF
NA	NA	TRBV19	TRBJ1-2	TGTGCCAGTAGTATAGGGGAGTCTAACTATGGCTACACCTTC	CASSIGESNYGYTF
NA	many	TRBV7-9	TRBJ2-2	TGTGCCAGCAGCTTAGGGGGGTACAGGGTCTTCGAAGCGGGACCGAACACCGGGGAGCTGTTTTTT	CASSLGGYRVFEAGPNTGELFF
TRBD1	few	TRBV2	TRBJ1-2	TGTGCCAGCAGTGACGGGTCTACAGGGGAAGGCTATGGCTACACCTTC	CASSDGSTGEGYGYTF
NA	NA	TRBV7-3	TRBJ2-3	TGTGCCAGCAGCTTCCGTCGGAGGTCAGATACGCAGTATTTT	CASSFRRRSDTQYF
TRBD1	NA	TRBV25-1	TRBJ1-2	TGTGCCAGCAGTGTTGGACAGGGGTCATGGGTTGGGAGTGGCTACACCTTC	CASSVGQGSWVGSGYTF
TRBD1	NA	TRBV20-1	TRBJ1-3	TGCAGTGCGGGTAAAGACAGGGTCTACGGAAACACCATATATTTT	CSAGKDRVYGNTIYF
TRBD1	NA	TRBV6-5	TRBJ1-5	TGTGCCAGCAGACTAACTCAGGGGGCGGTAACCCAGCATTTT	CASRLTQGAVTQHF
TRBD1	NA	TRBV20-1	TRBJ2-2	TGCAGTAGTACAGGGGGCGAGGCCGGGGAGCTGTTTTTT	CSSTGGEAGELFF
NA	many	TRBV7-2	TRBJ2-5	TGTGCCAGCAGCTCAATGAGGTTGACCCAGTACTTC	CASSSMRLTQYF
NA	many	TRBV6-2/TRBV6-3	TRBJ2-2	TGTGCCAGCAGCTACAGGGGAGGGAACACCGGGGAGCTGTTTTTT	CASSYRGGNTGELFF
TRBD2	NA	TRBV24-1	TRBJ2-5	TGTGCCACCAGTGACCCAGGACTAGCGGAAGATCAAGAGACCCAGTACTTC	CATSDPGLAEDQETQYF
NA	few	TRBV20-1	TRBJ1-1	TGCAGTGCTAGACTTCCGACAGCGAACACTGAAGCTTTCTTT	CSARLPTANTEAFF
NA	NA	TRBV18	TRBJ1-4	TGTGCCAGCTCACGACAATCGGGGGCTAATGAAAAACTGTTTTTT	CASSRQSGANEKLFF
TRBD1	NA	TRBV12-3/TRBV12-4	TRBJ1-5	TGTGCCAGCAGTTCGGGACAGACTTATCAGCCCCAGCATTTT	CASSSGQTYQPQHF
NA	NA	TRBV4-3	TRBJ2-1	TGCGCCAGCAGCCAAGGACTCCTTAACTACAATGAGCAGTTCTTC	CASSQGLLNYNEQFF
TRBD2	NA	TRBV19	TRBJ2-1	TGTGCCAGTACCCCCACCGAGGCTAGCGGGAGAAATGAGCAGTTCTTC	CASTPTEASGRNEQFF
NA	NA	TRBV6-2/TRBV6-3	TRBJ1-2	TGTGCCAGCAGTTACTCCCAGGCATATGGCTACACCTTC	CASSYSQAYGYTF
NA	NA	TRBV7-2	TRBJ2-4	TGTGCCAGCAGCTTAGTTAGTGACATATGGGCCAAAAACATTCAGTACTTC	CASSLVSDIWAKNIQYF
TRBD2	NA	TRBV27	TRBJ2-1	TGTGCCAGCAGTCCGGGGACTAGCGTCAATGAGCAGTTCTTC	CASSPGTSVNEQFF
NA	few	TRBV7-2	TRBJ1-2	TGTGCCAGCAGCTTCGAGGGGTGGTGGGGGGGCGCCTATGGCTACACCTTC	CASSFEGWWGGAYGYTF
NA	NA	TRBV30	TRBJ2-3	TGTGCCTGGAGTGTACGTAGCGAGGTTAAGTATTTT	CAWSVRSEVKYF
TRBD1	NA	TRBV9	TRBJ2-7	TGTGCCAGCAGCGTAGCCAATACGGACAGGGCCCACGAGCAGTACTTC	CASSVANTDRAHEQYF
NA	NA	TRBV6-2/TRBV6-3	TRBJ2-4	TGTGCCAGCATTGGGGGAGCGGCCAAAAACATTCAGTACTTC	CASIGGAAKNIQYF
NA	once	TRBV11-2	TRBJ2-3	TGTGCCAGCAGGGGTTTAGCGGGCAAAGGGGGGACAGATACGCAGTATTTT	CASRGLAGKGGTDTQYF
NA	few	TRBV30	TRBJ2-5	TGTGCCTGGAGTGGTCGACCAGGCGGAGAGACCCAGTACTTC	CAWSGRPGGETQYF